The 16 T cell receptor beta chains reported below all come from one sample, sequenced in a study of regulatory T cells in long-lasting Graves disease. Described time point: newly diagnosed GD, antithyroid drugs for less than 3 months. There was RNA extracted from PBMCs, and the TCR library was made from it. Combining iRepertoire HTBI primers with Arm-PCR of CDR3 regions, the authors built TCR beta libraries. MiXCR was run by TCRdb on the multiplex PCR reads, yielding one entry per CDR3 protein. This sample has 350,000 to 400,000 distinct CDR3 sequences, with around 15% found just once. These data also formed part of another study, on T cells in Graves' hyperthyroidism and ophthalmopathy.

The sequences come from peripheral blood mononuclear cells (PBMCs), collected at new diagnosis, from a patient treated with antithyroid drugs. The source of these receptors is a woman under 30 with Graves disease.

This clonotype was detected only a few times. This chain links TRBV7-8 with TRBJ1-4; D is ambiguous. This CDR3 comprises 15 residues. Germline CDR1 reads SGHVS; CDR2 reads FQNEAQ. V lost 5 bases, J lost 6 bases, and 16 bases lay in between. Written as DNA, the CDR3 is TGTGCCAGCAGCACCCGACCGGCTGACGATGAAAAACTGTTTTTT. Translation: CASSTRPADDEKLFF.

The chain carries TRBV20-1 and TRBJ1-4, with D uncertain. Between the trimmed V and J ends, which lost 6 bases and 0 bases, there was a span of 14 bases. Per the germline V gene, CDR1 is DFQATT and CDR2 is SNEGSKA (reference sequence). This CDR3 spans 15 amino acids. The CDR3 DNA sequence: TGCAGTGCCGCCCGGGGAGGTTCAACTAATGAAAAACTGTTTTTT. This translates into CSAARGGSTNEKLFF.

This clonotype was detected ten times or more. The CDR3 region is CASSLHLRDEQFF. As DNA, the CDR3 is TGTGCCAGCTCACTACACCTTAGGGATGAGCAGTTCTTC. This chain joins TRBV18 and TRBJ2-1; no clear D. Germline V lookup: CDR1 KGHSH, CDR2 LQKENI. Trimming shortened V by 4 bases and J by 8 bases, and 12 bases separated the two germline ends. The length of the CDR3 is 13 residues.

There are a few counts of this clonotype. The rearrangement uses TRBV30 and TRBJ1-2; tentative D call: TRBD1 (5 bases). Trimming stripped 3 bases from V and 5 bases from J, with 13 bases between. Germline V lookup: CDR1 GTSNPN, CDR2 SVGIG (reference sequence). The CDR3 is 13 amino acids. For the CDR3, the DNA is TGTGCCTGGAGCCCCTGGCCAGGGTATGGCTACACCTTC. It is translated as CAWSPWPGYGYTF.

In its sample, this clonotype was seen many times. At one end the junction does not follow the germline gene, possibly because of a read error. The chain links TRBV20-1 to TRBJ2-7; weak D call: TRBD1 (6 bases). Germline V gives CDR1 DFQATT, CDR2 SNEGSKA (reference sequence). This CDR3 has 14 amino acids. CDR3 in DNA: TGCAGTGCTGGAGAGACAGGAGAAACCTACGAGCAGTACTTC. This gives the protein CSAGETGETYEQYF.

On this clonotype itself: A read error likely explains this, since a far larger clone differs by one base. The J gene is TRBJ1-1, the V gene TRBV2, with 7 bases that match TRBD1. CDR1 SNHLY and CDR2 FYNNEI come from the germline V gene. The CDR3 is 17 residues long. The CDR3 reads CASSFPDRMLAGTGAFF. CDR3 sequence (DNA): TGTGCCAGCAGTTTCCCGGACAGGATGTTAGCCGGCACTGGAGCTTTCTTT.

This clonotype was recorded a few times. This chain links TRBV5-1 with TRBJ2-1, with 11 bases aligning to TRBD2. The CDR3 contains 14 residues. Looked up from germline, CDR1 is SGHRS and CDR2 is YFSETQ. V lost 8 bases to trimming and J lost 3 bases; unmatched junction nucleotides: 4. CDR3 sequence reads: CASGTSGFYNEQFF. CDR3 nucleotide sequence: TGCGCCAGTGGGACTAGCGGATTCTACAATGAGCAGTTCTTC.

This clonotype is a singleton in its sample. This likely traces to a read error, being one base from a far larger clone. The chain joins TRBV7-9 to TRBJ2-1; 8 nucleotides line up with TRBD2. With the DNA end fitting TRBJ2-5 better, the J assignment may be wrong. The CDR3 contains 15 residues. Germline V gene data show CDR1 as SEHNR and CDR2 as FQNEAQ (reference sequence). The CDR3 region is CASNLAGRRQETQYF. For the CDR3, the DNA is TGTGCCAGCAACTTAGCGGGACGCCGCCAAGAGACCCAGTACTTC.

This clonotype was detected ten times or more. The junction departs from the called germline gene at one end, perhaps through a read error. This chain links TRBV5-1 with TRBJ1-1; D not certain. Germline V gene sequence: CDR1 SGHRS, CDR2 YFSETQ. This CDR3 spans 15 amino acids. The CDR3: CASSLVRRVYTEAFF. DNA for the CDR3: TGTGCCAGCAGCTTGGTCCGGAGGGTCTACACTGAAGCTTTCTTT.

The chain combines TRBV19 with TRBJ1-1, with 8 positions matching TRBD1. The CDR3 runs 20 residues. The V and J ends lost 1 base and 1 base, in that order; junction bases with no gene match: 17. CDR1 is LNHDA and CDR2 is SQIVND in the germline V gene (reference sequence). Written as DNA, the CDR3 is TGTGCCAGTAGTATAGGGGGCCGGGACAGGCCTCGTTCGTGGAACACTGAAGCTTTCTTT. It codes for CASSIGGRDRPRSWNTEAFF.

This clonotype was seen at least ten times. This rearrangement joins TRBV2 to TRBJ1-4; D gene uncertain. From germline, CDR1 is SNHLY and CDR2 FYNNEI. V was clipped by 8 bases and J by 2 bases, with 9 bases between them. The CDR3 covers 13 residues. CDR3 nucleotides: TGTGCCAGCCAGGCCTTTACTAATGAAAAACTGTTTTTT. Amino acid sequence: CASQAFTNEKLFF.

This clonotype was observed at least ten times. In nucleotides, the CDR3 is TGTGCCTTGAAAATCCAGGGTAAAGTTAACTATGGCTACACCTTC. Its protein is CALKIQGKVNYGYTF. The chain couples TRBV30 to TRBJ1-2; TRBD1 might be the D (5 bases). Germline V gene sequence: CDR1 GTSNPN, CDR2 SVGIG (reference sequence). The CDR3 runs 15 residues. V gave up 7 bases and J gave up 1 base, with 19 bases separating them.

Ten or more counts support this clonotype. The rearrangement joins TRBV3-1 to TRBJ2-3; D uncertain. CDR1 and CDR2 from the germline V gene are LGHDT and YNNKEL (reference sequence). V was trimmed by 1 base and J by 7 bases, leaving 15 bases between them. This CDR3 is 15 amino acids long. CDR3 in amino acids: CASSQATDVMNTQYF. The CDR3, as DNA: TGTGCCAGCAGCCAAGCAACGGACGTCATGAATACGCAGTATTTT.

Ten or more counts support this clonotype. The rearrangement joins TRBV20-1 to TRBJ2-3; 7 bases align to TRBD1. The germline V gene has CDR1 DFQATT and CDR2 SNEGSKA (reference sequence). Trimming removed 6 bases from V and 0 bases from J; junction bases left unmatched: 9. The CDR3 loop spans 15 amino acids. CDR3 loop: CSAPRTGSSTDTQYF. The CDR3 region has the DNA TGCAGTGCCCCGCGGACAGGTTCTAGCACAGATACGCAGTATTTT.

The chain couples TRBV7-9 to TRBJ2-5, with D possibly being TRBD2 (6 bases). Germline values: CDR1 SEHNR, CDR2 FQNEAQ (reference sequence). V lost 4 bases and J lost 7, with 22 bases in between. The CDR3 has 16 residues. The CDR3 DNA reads TGTGCCAGCAGCTCCTCGACTAGTGAAGTTTTCGGGACCCAGTACTTC. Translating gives CASSSSTSEVFGTQYF.

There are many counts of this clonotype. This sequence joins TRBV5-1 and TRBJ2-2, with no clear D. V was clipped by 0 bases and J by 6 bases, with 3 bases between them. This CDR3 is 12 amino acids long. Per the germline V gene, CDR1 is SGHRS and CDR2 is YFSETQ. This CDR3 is CASSLESGELFF. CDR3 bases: TGCGCCAGCAGCTTGGAGTCCGGGGAGCTGTTTTTT.